This T cell receptor (beta chain) was recorded in a study of T cell changes during pregnancy in multiple sclerosis. Using immunoSEQ multiplex PCR, the repertoire was profiled, and TCRdb retains in-frame clones only, with some absent. The table has roughly 57,000 clones, 92% seen once. The CDR3 consists of 12 residues. Germline V gene sequence: CDR1 MNHEY, CDR2 SVGAGI. Trimming pared 5 bases from V and 5 bases from J, leaving 9 bases between. Sequencing was performed on CD4+ T cells from peripheral blood mononuclear cells, taken after pregnancy. The V gene is TRBV6-5, the J gene TRBJ1-1; D is undetermined. The clonotype was recovered from a female donor with multiple sclerosis, enrolled in a pregnancy study. The CDR3 region is CASSRRDTEAFF. CDR3 DNA: TGTGCCAGCAGTCGTCGGGATACTGAAGCTTTCTTT.